The table lists the clone carrying this T cell receptor (beta chain) with a few counts. No antigen is known for it. The V gene's germline CDR1 is LNHDA and CDR2 SQIVND (reference sequence). The ends were cut back, 10 bases at V and 2 bases at J, with 20 bases in the middle. This CDR3 has 15 residues. The entry originates in a study of beta chain features in type 1 diabetes. Study-level results: TCRB CDR3s from Type 1 diabetes patients were moderately but significantly shorter in all four CD4+ subsets. Researchers reported that naive, central memory and Treg TCRB repertoires appeared more similar in patients than in healthy donors. Diminished insertions and augmented deletions at VDJ junctions characterized type 1 diabetes patients.

Purity of each sorted population was above 95%. The isolated RNA, all of it, was reverse transcribed, so expressed TCRB transcripts were what got sequenced. Here immunoSEQ multiplex PCR was the method, and the copy in TCRdb shows in-frame clones only, minus some. The sample records roughly 700,000 clones, roughly 12% being singletons. The chain is built from TRBV19 and TRBJ2-5, with D tentatively TRBD1 (6 bases). The clonotype originates from a man aged 18-30 years with type 1 diabetes. The sample taken for sequencing was naive CD4+ T cells from blood. The CDR3 is CATKAQGHLQETQYF. The CDR3 DNA reads as TGTGCCACTAAAGCGCAGGGACACCTACAAGAGACCCAGTACTTC.